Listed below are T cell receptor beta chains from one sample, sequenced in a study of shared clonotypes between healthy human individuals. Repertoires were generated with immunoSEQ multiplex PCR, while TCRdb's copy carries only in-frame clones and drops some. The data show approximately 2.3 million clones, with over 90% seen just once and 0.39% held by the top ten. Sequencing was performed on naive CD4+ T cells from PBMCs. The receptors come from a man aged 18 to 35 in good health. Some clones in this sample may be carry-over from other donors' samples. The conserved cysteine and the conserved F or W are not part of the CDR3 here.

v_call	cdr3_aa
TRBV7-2	ASSFGTGVFNEQF
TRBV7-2	ASSRKPWRDRDEQY
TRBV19	ASSLQGFTDTQY
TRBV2	ASLTGGQETQY
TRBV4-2	ASSQGADSYNEQF
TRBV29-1	SVDSGGAGADTQY
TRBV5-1	ASKTDPGTQETQY
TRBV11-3	ASGAQSGFYEQY
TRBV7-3	ASSPRSGSSTDTQY
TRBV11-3	ASSSRPARTGELF
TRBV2	ASKGWDTGELF
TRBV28	ASSFSSGTDTQY
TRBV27	ASRSLGGTDTQY
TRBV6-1	ASRDLFGGTQY
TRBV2	ASSEGTTGSPLH
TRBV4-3	ASSQSRPNEKLF
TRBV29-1	SAASGRRTEAF
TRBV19	ARPSTGAGANVLT
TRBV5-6	ASSWDSNGNEQF
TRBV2	ASSGAIAGVGGELF
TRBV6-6	ASSRNEAQPQH
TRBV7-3	ASSTGTSREQY
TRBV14	ASSLLAAGAVYNEQF
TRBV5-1	ASSSPDREETQY
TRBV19	ASSSQGEAF
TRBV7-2	ASSLRTGRNEQF
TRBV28	ASTNAPGKLRGETQY
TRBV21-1	ASSKGQGLYCQPQH
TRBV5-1	ASSRGPTGDEQF
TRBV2	ASLAGGPTGELF
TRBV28	ASSVSLIDGNTIY
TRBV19	ASRYNRGSEKLF
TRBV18	ASSPQSGLNEKLF
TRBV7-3	ASAEAGGSYEQY
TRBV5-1	ASSLGSGARTDTQY
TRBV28	ASRKTAGAF
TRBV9	ASGREGYTGELF
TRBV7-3	ASSFAGGADTQY
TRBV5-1	ASSLAELAHSYNEQF
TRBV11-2	ASSPGRLNTEAF
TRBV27	ASSKRGSSTGELF
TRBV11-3	ASSSGGDQETQY
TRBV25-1	ASSGGQGAGDAEAF